The 13 T cell receptor beta chains reported below all come from one sample, sequenced in a study of cytomegalovirus exposure and HLA in healthy donors. PCR primers comprised 60 Vbeta and 13 Jbeta primers. Generated by immunoSEQ multiplex PCR, the TCRdb table keeps only in-frame clones and is missing some. The sample records around 140,000 clones, 75% to 85% being singletons. The material sequenced was PBMCs. The receptors were sampled from a man aged 35 to 55 in good health and CMV-seronegative.

V usage is TRBV5-3 and J usage is TRBJ1-5; 8 nucleotides match TRBD1. TRBV5-3 is recorded as an ORF, its role being uncertain. The CDR3 runs 15 residues. V was clipped by 5 bases and J by 7 bases; unmatched bases: 11. CDR3 protein: CARRPKDREDQPQHF. The CDR3, as DNA: TGTGCCAGAAGGCCCAAGGACAGGGAGGACCAGCCCCAGCATTTT.

The chain links TRBV2 to TRBJ2-5; D uncertain. Germline V lookup: CDR1 SNHLY, CDR2 FYNNEI. This CDR3 comprises 13 residues. V dropped 1 base and J dropped 5 bases, with 8 bases sitting between them. The CDR3, as DNA: TGTGCCAGCAGTGAAGAACTCCGGGAGACCCAGTACTTC. Protein product: CASSEELRETQYF.

The chain couples TRBV7-2 to TRBJ1-2; D call uncertain. The length of the CDR3 is 13 residues. Trimming took 1 base from V and 8 from J, leaving 11 bases between them. Germline loops: CDR1 SGHTA, CDR2 FQGNSA. The CDR3 reads CASSLGQGGGYTF. CDR3 coding DNA: TGTGCCAGCAGCTTAGGACAAGGCGGGGGCTACACCTTC.

This rearrangement joins TRBV28 to TRBJ1-5, with 7 bases aligning to TRBD1. CDR1 is MDHEN and CDR2 is SYDVKM in the germline V gene. The ends lost 5 bases at V and 1 base at J; junction bases unmatched: 8. This CDR3 spans 16 amino acids. CDR3 loop: CASSPQTGMSNQPQHF. The DNA for the CDR3 is TGTGCCAGCAGTCCTCAGACAGGGATGAGCAATCAGCCCCAGCATTTT. Looking up the rest from reference TRBV28 and TRBJ1-5 gives the full variable domain: DVKVTQSSRYLVKRTGEKVFLECVQDMDHENMFWYRQDPGLGLRLIYFSYDVKMKEKGDIPEGYSVSREKKERFSLILESASTNQTSMYLCASSPQTGMSNQPQHFGDGTRLSIL.

V is TRBV6-5 and J is TRBJ2-5; no clear D. Germline-derived CDR1 and CDR2 are MNHEY and SVGAGI. V lost 5 bases and J 3 bases, leaving 7 bases between the germline ends. This CDR3 contains 12 residues. The CDR3 here is CASSQREETQYF. As DNA, the CDR3 is TGTGCCAGCAGTCAACGGGAAGAGACCCAGTACTTC.

The chain joins TRBV5-1 to TRBJ1-1, with 7 positions matching TRBD1. The CDR3 is 14 residues long. V lost 6 bases to trimming and J lost 0 bases; unmatched junction nucleotides: 5. Germline V CDR1 and CDR2: SGHRS, YFSETQ. The CDR3 sequence is CASTPTGMNTEAFF. CDR3 DNA sequence: TGCGCCAGCACCCCGACAGGGATGAACACTGAAGCTTTCTTT.

The rearrangement joins TRBV6-1 to TRBJ1-4; a weak D match, TRBD1 (5 bases). Per the germline V gene, CDR1 is MNHNS and CDR2 is SASEGT. The CDR3 is made up of 11 amino acids. Trimming took off 3 bases at V and 11 bases at J, with 7 bases between the two ends. The CDR3 is CASSDYRKLFF. The CDR3 region has the DNA TGTGCCAGCAGTGATTACAGGAAACTGTTTTTT.

This clone was picked up one time. This chain connects TRBV7-2 to TRBJ2-3; 9 positions agree with TRBD2. This CDR3 region has 14 residues. Trimming took 1 base from V and 14 from J; bases not matched to a gene: 10. Germline V gives CDR1 SGHTA, CDR2 FQGNSA. Here the CDR3 reads CASSLGAGGGRVYF. The CDR3 coding sequence is TGTGCCAGCAGCTTAGGGGCGGGGGGGGGAAGGGTGTATTTT. Using reference TRBV7-2 and TRBJ2-3 for the parts outside the CDR3, the full variable domain is GAGVSQSPSNKVTEKGKDVELRCDPISGHTALYWYRQSLGQGLEFLIYFQGNSAPDKSGLPSDRFSAERTGGSVSTLTIQRTQQEDSAVYLCASSLGAGGGRVYFGPGTRLTVL.

This chain links TRBV11-2 with TRBJ2-1, with D perhaps TRBD2 (6 bases). The germline V gene encodes CDR1 SGHAT and CDR2 FQNNGV. CDR3 length equals 14 residues. Trimming cost V 4 bases and J 0 bases, with 7 bases left between them. The CDR3 reads CASSSGSSYNEQFF. In nucleotides, the CDR3 is TGTGCCAGCAGCTCCGGGAGCTCCTACAATGAGCAGTTCTTC.

The genes are TRBV19 and TRBJ1-2; 9 nucleotides line up with TRBD1. CDR1 and CDR2 (germline): LNHDA, SQIVND (reference sequence). The V segment lost 6 bases and the J segment 8 bases; nucleotides outside the gene matches: 4. CDR3 length: 12 residues. The CDR3 DNA reads as TGTGCCAGTAGGACAGGGGGACGAGGCTACACCTTC. Residues: CASRTGGRGYTF.

CDR3 sequence: CASRDSSGANVLTF. DNA for the CDR3: TGTGCCAGCAGGGACAGCTCTGGGGCCAACGTCCTGACTTTC. The chain carries TRBV25-1 and TRBJ2-6, with a weak D call TRBD1 (6 bases). Germline V CDR1 and CDR2: MGHDK, SYGVNS. Trimming cost V 6 bases and J 0 bases, with 6 bases left between them. The CDR3 spans 14 residues.

J is TRBJ2-6 and V is TRBV7-8; 7 bases line up with TRBD2. Germline CDR1 and CDR2: SGHVS and FQNEAQ. The junction had 4 bases not matched to a gene; V was cut back by 1 base and J by 4 bases. CDR3 length: 16 residues. The CDR3 is CASSLGGGLGANVLTF. CDR3 sequence (DNA): TGTGCCAGCAGCTTAGGCGGGGGTCTGGGGGCCAACGTCCTGACTTTC.

This clone has a single count. V gene TRBV2 combines with J gene TRBJ1-1, with no clear D. Germline assignment: CDR1 SNHLY and CDR2 FYNNEI. This CDR3 is built from 14 residues. Trimming shortened V by 7 bases and J by 2 bases, and 14 bases separated the two germline ends. The CDR3 loop reads CASNLEVINTEAFF. The CDR3 nucleotides are TGTGCCAGCAATTTGGAGGTCATAAACACTGAAGCTTTCTTT.